A single sample gave rise to the 18 T cell receptor beta chains below, sequenced in a study of vaccination and CD4 T cells after COVID-19. Sequenced with the Oncomine TCR Beta short-read assay was DNA taken from cultured CD4+ T cells. TCRdb re-called the PCR reads through MiXCR, storing one row per CDR3 protein. There are more than 25,000 distinct CDR3 sequences in the sample; less than 80% occur only once, and about 17% lies in the top ten. Treatment described: roughly ten-day PBMC culture with coronavirus spike peptide pools or control peptides (ViraFEST assay). These receptors are not linked to any known antigen. Here the sequenced sample was CD4+ T cells from blood, cultured in vitro, taken after SARS-CoV-2 vaccination. The source is a human donor who received a COVID-19 vaccine.

The count of this clonotype is one. CDR3 in DNA: TGTGCCAGTAAAATAGGGCAGGGAGAATTCTATGGCTACACCTTC. It is translated as CASKIGQGEFYGYTF. The chain couples TRBV19 to TRBJ1-2; TRBD1 is a possible D gene (5 bases). V was shortened by 7 bases and J by 4 bases, with 19 bases between the two germline ends. CDR3 length equals 15 residues. The V gene's germline CDR1 is LNHDA and CDR2 SQIVND (reference sequence).

The V call is TRBV5-6, the J call TRBJ1-2; D is unclear. The CDR3 has 14 residues. Germline CDR1 is SGHDT and CDR2 is YYEEEE. V lost 0 bases and J lost 4, with 10 bases in between. The CDR3: CASSLERLSYGYTF. The CDR3 DNA reads TGTGCCAGCAGCTTGGAGAGGCTCAGCTATGGCTACACCTTC.

The chain carries TRBV6-1 and TRBJ2-7; 8 bases are shared with TRBD2. The CDR3 loop spans 14 amino acids. Germline loops: CDR1 MNHNS, CDR2 SASEGT. Unmatched junction bases numbered 8, after V lost 5 bases and J lost 5 bases. The CDR3 bases are TGTGCCAGCAGTCCCGGGACTAGGGGAGACGAGCAGTACTTC. It translates to CASSPGTRGDEQYF.

The chain uses TRBV7-9 and TRBJ1-1; the D is unclear. Germline V CDR1 and CDR2: SEHNR, FQNEAQ (reference sequence). V lost 0 bases to trimming and J lost 0 bases, with 5 bases between them. This CDR3 comprises 14 residues. The CDR3 loop is CASSLAGMNTEAFF. CDR3 sequence (DNA): TGTGCCAGCAGCTTAGCAGGGATGAACACTGAAGCTTTCTTT.

The chain recombines TRBV19 with TRBJ1-6; D uncertain. CDR1 is LNHDA, CDR2 SQIVND, per germline (reference sequence). The length of the CDR3 is 14 residues. The V end was cut by 5 bases, the J end by 10 bases, with 15 bases between. The DNA for the CDR3 is TGTGCCAGTAGTCTTAAGGCAAGGGAGTCACCCCTCCACTTT. Encoded protein: CASSLKARESPLHF. The full variable domain, completed using reference TRBV19 and TRBJ1-6, is DGGITQSPKYLFRKEGQNVTLSCEQNLNHDAMYWYRQDPGQGLRLIYYSQIVNDFQKGDIAEGYSVSREKKESFPLTVTSAQKNPTAFYLCASSLKARESPLHFGNGTRLTVT.

V gene TRBV6-1 combines with J gene TRBJ1-2; no clear D. The CDR3 extends over 13 amino acids. V lost 2 bases and J lost 6, with 10 bases in between. The V gene's germline CDR1 is MNHNS and CDR2 SASEGT. CDR3 DNA: TGTGCCAGCAGTGAAATGGAGGACGATGGCTACACCTTC. Translated, it gives CASSEMEDDGYTF.

The chain couples TRBV2 to TRBJ1-6; D gene ambiguous. Germline values: CDR1 SNHLY, CDR2 FYNNEI. V gave up 7 bases and J gave up 7 bases, with 14 bases separating them. The CDR3 is made up of 14 amino acids. The CDR3, as DNA: TGTGCCAGCAAAAGAACCTTGGTGAATTCACCCCTCCACTTT. Translated, it gives CASKRTLVNSPLHF. Combining the CDR3 with reference TRBV2 and TRBJ1-6 gives the whole variable domain EPEVTQTPSHQVTQMGQEVILRCVPISNHLYFYWYRQILGQKVEFLVSFYNNEISEKSEIFDDQFSVERPDGSNFTLKIRSTKLEDSAMYFCASKRTLVNSPLHFGNGTRLTVT.

This clonotype was recorded a few times. The V call is TRBV12-3 or TRBV12-4, the J call TRBJ1-1; D is possibly TRBD1 (5 bases). The CDR3 consists of 14 residues. V shed 5 bases and J shed 4 bases, with 14 bases lying between them. This CDR3 reads CASSAGLRGTEAFF. CDR3 nucleotides: TGTGCCAGCAGTGCAGGGCTACGGGGCACTGAAGCTTTCTTT.

V usage is TRBV2 and J usage is TRBJ1-5; weak D call: TRBD1 (6 bases). Trimming removed 5 bases at V and 2 bases at J, with 13 bases between. In germline, CDR1 is SNHLY, CDR2 FYNNEI. The CDR3 totals 15 residues. CDR3 sequence reads: CASSRRDIGNQPQHF. CDR3 DNA sequence: TGTGCCAGCAGTCGCCGGGACATCGGCAATCAGCCCCAGCATTTT.

V usage is TRBV27 and J usage is TRBJ1-1; no firm D call. This CDR3 region has 12 residues. The germline CDR1 and CDR2 sequences are MNHEY and SMNVEV (reference sequence). The V gene lost 5 bases and the J gene lost 11 bases, with 15 bases spanning the gap. CDR3 loop: CASSPVDGGAFF. In DNA, the CDR3 is TGTGCCAGCAGTCCAGTCGATGGTGGGGCTTTCTTT.

This chain connects TRBV6-1 to TRBJ1-3; maybe TRBD1 (6 bases). This CDR3 comprises 12 residues. CDR1 and CDR2 from the germline V gene are MNHNS and SASEGT. Trimming stripped 5 bases from V and 8 bases from J, with 10 bases between. CDR3 nucleotide sequence: TGTGCCAGCAGTCCTACAGGGCACACCATATATTTT. Amino acids: CASSPTGHTIYF.

The chain is built from TRBV15 and TRBJ1-1, with D uncertain. This CDR3 has 15 amino acids. V was cut by 0 bases and J by 1 base, with 9 bases left in between. The germline gives CDR1 LNHNV, CDR2 YYDKDF (reference sequence). The CDR3 sequence is CATSRDYGENTEAFF. CDR3 bases: TGTGCCACCAGCAGAGATTACGGGGAGAACACTGAAGCTTTCTTT.

In this sample, this clonotype turned up once. The DNA of the CDR3 is TGTGCCAGCACCATAGCGGGGGGTCAGACCGGGGAGCTGTTTTTT. This sequence encodes CASTIAGGQTGELFF. The chain employs TRBV11-3 and TRBJ2-2; 10 bases agree with TRBD2. V dropped 7 bases and J dropped 5; count of bases not matched to a gene: 7. This CDR3 has 15 amino acids. CDR1 SGHNT and CDR2 YENEEA come from the germline V gene.

The chain uses TRBV7-2 and TRBJ2-1; 9 bases match TRBD2. Per the germline V gene, CDR1 is SGHTA and CDR2 is FQGNSA. With 6 bases clipped from V and 7 bases from J, the junction kept 7 bases outside the gene matches. The CDR3 sequence is 14 residues long. The CDR3 coding sequence is TGTGCCAGCAGACTGCGGGGGGGCGGTAATGAGCAGTTCTTC. Residues: CASRLRGGGNEQFF.

This clonotype was seen more than once but under ten times. This chain joins TRBV6-1 and TRBJ2-7, with 10 bases fitting TRBD2. The CDR3 extends over 15 amino acids. CDR1 MNHNS and CDR2 SASEGT come from the germline V gene. With V trimmed by 6 bases and J by 2 bases, 7 bases remained unmatched. The CDR3 loop reads CASRSPGLAAYEQYF. The CDR3 DNA reads TGTGCCAGCAGAAGCCCAGGACTAGCGGCCTACGAGCAGTACTTC.

The gene calls are TRBV15 and TRBJ1-5, with D hard to call. Germline V gives CDR1 LNHNV, CDR2 YYDKDF (reference sequence). V was shortened by 1 base and J by 0 bases, with 7 bases between the two germline ends. The CDR3 is made up of 15 amino acids. The CDR3 reads CATSRVRDSNQPQHF. The CDR3 DNA follows: TGTGCCACCAGCAGAGTCCGTGATAGCAATCAGCCCCAGCATTTT.

V gene TRBV20-1 combines with J gene TRBJ1-2; D remains unclear. Germline CDR1 reads DFQATT; CDR2 reads SNEGSKA (reference sequence). Trimming pared 2 bases from V and 2 bases from J, leaving 12 bases between. The CDR3 loop spans 14 amino acids. CDR3 region: CSARPTSSNYGYTF. The CDR3 coding sequence is TGCAGTGCTAGACCCACAAGCTCGAACTATGGCTACACCTTC.

The chain recombines TRBV29-1 with TRBJ2-7; 8 nucleotides align to TRBD2. With 7 bases clipped from V and 3 bases from J, the junction kept 5 bases outside the gene matches. CDR1 and CDR2 (germline): SQVTM, ANQGSEA. The CDR3 loop spans 12 amino acids. CDR3 in DNA: TGCAGCGCCTTAGCGGGGAGCTACGAGCAGTACTTC. Its translation is CSALAGSYEQYF.